This T cell receptor beta chain was identified in a study of blood T cell repertoires in COVID-19. This CDR3 has 14 amino acids. Germline assignment: CDR1 SGHNT and CDR2 YENEEA. J was trimmed by 5 bases and V by 5 bases; bases with no gene match: 8. The repertoire was sequenced with immunoSEQ multiplex PCR; TCRdb's copy has only in-frame clones and lacks some. The sample lists about 110,000 clones; around 80% were seen once. The receptor was derived from a man aged 70-80 years with acute or convalescent COVID-19. The chain has TRBV11-3 and TRBJ2-7, with 8 nucleotides matching TRBD1. Sequencing used peripheral blood. The CDR3 DNA follows: TGTGCCAGCAGCCTCTCGACAGGGGCCCACGAGCAGTACTTC. This encodes CASSLSTGAHEQYF.